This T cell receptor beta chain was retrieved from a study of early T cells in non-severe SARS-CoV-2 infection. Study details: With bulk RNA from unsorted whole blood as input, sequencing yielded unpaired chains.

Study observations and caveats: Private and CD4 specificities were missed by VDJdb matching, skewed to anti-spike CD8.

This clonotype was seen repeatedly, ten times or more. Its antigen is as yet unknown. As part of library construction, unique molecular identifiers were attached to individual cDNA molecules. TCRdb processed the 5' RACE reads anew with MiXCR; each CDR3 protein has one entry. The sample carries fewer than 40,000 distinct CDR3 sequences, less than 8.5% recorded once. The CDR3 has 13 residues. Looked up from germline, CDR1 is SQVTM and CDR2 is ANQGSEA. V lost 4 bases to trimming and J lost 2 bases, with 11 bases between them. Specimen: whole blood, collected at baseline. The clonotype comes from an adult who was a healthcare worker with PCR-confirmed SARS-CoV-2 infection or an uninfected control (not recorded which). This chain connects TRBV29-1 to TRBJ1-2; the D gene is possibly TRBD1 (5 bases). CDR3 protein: CSVGGGDNYGYTF. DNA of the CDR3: TGCAGCGTTGGTGGAGGGGACAACTATGGCTACACCTTC.